The 10 T cell receptor delta chains reported below all come from one sample, sequenced in a study of Vδ1+ human thymocytes. Overall study findings and caveats: Thymic TRG and TRD repertoires appeared highly polyclonal, with Gaussian CDR3 length distributions.

These receptors' antigens are unknown. The template was reverse-transcribed extracted RNA. CDR3 amplicons came from multiplex PCR with pooled V-gene forward and constant-region reverse primers. TCRdb re-analyzed the multiplex PCR reads via CATT. This sample has 50,000 to 75,000 delta-chain clones, with approximately 15% found just once. The sequenced material came from Vdelta1+ gamma-delta thymocytes from the thymus. Indicated subset: FACS-sorted CD3+ TCRalphabeta- TCRVdelta1+ TCRVdelta2- thymocytes. The receptor source for this set is a girl less than two years old who had congenital heart surgery.

This clone was counted a few times. This chain links TRDV1 with TRDJ1; the D is unclear. This CDR3 contains 16 residues. Germline V gives CDR1 TSWWSYY, CDR2 QGS. Trimming removed 0 bases from V and 7 bases from J, with 18 bases in between. The CDR3, as DNA: TGTGCTCTTGGGGAACTAACCCGTACGTACGGGCCTAAACTCATCTTT. This gives the protein CALGELTRTYGPKLIF.

The table lists this clone with a few counts. The chain joins TRDV1 to TRDJ1, with 12 bases matching TRDD3. This CDR3 has 22 residues. Germline trimming cut 3 bases from V and 0 bases from J; bases unmatched to any gene: 20. CDR1 and CDR2 from the germline V gene are TSWWSYY and QGS. DNA for the CDR3: TGTGCTCTTGGGGATGACACCTATCCTACTCACTGGGGGATACCGTACACCGATAAACTCATCTTT. This sequence encodes CALGDDTYPTHWGIPYTDKLIF.

This clone appeared a few times. V and J are TRDV1 and TRDJ1; a weak D match, TRDD3 (6 bases). The CDR3 loop spans 19 amino acids. CDR1 is TSWWSYY, CDR2 QGS, per germline. The germline V and J ends were trimmed by 8 bases and 5 bases, with 33 bases remaining between them. The CDR3 region has the DNA TGTGCTCTTTCTGGGAGTACGGTTCCCAACCCCGTAGGGGATGATAAACTCATCTTT. It is translated as CALSGSTVPNPVGDDKLIF.

Only a few counts were recorded for this clone. This chain joins TRDV1 and TRDJ1; 12 positions match TRDD3. Germline trimming cut 2 bases from V and 0 bases from J; bases unmatched to any gene: 28. Germline-derived CDR1 and CDR2 are TSWWSYY and QGS. The CDR3 sequence is 25 residues long. CDR3 protein: CALGEWPFLPSTGGYLRLYTDKLIF. DNA for the CDR3: TGTGCTCTTGGGGAATGGCCCTTCCTACCCTCTACTGGGGGATACTTGAGGTTGTACACCGATAAACTCATCTTT.

This clone showed up just a few times. The V gene is TRDV1, the J gene TRDJ1, with 12 bases matching TRDD3. Trimming removed 5 bases from V and 4 bases from J; junction bases left unmatched: 26. Germline CDR1 reads TSWWSYY; CDR2 reads QGS. The length of the CDR3 is 22 residues. The CDR3 sequence: CALGPPSYATGGYLEDFDKLIF. Written as DNA, the CDR3 is TGTGCTCTTGGGCCTCCTTCCTACGCAACTGGGGGATACTTGGAGGACTTCGATAAACTCATCTTT.

This clone occurred a few times. The chain is built from TRDV1 and TRDJ1; 9 bases agree with TRDD3. The germline V gene has CDR1 TSWWSYY and CDR2 QGS. This CDR3 spans 22 amino acids. After removal of 2 bases from V and 0 bases from J, the junction contained 22 bases not matched to a gene. This CDR3 reads CALGEGGILLRTGGEYTDKLIF. The DNA for the CDR3 is TGTGCTCTTGGGGAAGGCGGAATCCTACTCCGTACTGGGGGAGAGTACACCGATAAACTCATCTTT.

The J gene is TRDJ1, the V gene TRDV1, with TRDD3 matching 10 bases. The CDR3 is 19 amino acids. The ends lost 2 bases at V and 7 bases at J; junction bases unmatched: 19. CDR1 is TSWWSYY, CDR2 QGS, per germline. The CDR3 DNA is TGTGCTCTTGGGGAATCTCTCGTCGGGGGGATACGACTACGAGGTAAACTCATCTTT. Residues: CALGESLVGGIRLRGKLIF.

There are a few counts of this clone. This chain joins TRDV2 and TRDJ4; 13 bases fit TRDD3. The CDR3 spans 18 residues. The V segment lost 3 bases and the J segment 0 bases; nucleotides outside the gene matches: 12. The V gene's germline CDR1 is GEAIGNYY and CDR2 EKD. Here the CDR3 reads CACDPCLTGGYGPRPLIF. In DNA, the CDR3 is TGTGCCTGTGACCCTTGTCTTACTGGGGGATACGGGCCCAGACCCCTGATCTTT.

The chain carries TRDV1 and TRDJ1; no firm D call. V lost 0 bases to trimming and J lost 2 bases, with 19 bases between them. This CDR3 contains 18 residues. The germline V gene encodes CDR1 TSWWSYY and CDR2 QGS. The CDR3 DNA reads as TGTGCTCTTGGGGAACTTTTTGAGGCTACCCGACGGACCGATAAACTCATCTTT. It translates to CALGELFEATRRTDKLIF.

Concerning this clone itself: The sample contains more than one DNA sequence encoding this CDR3. This chain links TRDV1 with TRDJ1; no firm D call. V was pared by 0 bases and J by 0 bases, with 8 bases between. CDR1 is TSWWSYY and CDR2 is QGS in the germline V gene. This CDR3 is 15 amino acids long. The CDR3 nucleotides are TGTGCTCTTGGGGAACTAGGCTTATACACCGATAAACTCATCTTT. Protein sequence: CALGELGLYTDKLIF.